This T cell receptor beta chain was found in a study of T cells after yellow fever vaccination (dated by TCRdb to between 2017 and 2020). As for the study more broadly: The SMART-Seq v4 Ultra Low Input RNA kit was used to prepare libraries from fractions with low cell numbers. To follow T-cell clones before and after both primary and booster YFV17D yellow fever vaccination, bulk TCR alpha and beta repertoires underwent longitudinal sequencing. The cohort comprised two healthy male donors, one aged 18 to 29 and one aged 30 to 40 years. Blood samples were taken at several timepoints before and after primary and secondary immunization, and bulk PBMC replicates and cell subsets were isolated.

V sheds 9 bases and J sheds 6 bases, leaving 16 bases between their ends. The CDR3 holds 13 amino acids from the cysteine to the phenylalanine. This entry keeps only the CDR3 DNA: 39 bases, framed from base 1. Reading the germline V gene gives CDR1 WSHSY and CDR2 SAAADI. Overall results and qualifications from the work: The study included only a couple of donors, which limits how far the findings can be generalized. FACS-sorted repertoires could contain abundant contaminating clonotypes from the bulk population, so computational filtering was required. Most clones expanded after primary vaccination (around 96% of CD4 and roughly 88% of CD8) were re-detected after the booster, suggesting that broad memory maintenance occurred. A small fraction of clonotypes showed up in both the CD4 and CD8 compartments, probably as a result of convergent recombination. The secondary T-cell response was weaker than the primary response but faster, peaking on day 5 instead of day 15.

In light of the paper, this sample's treatment or condition label describes: live attenuated yellow fever vaccine strain. At each blood-draw timepoint, two biological replicates of bulk PBMCs were obtained. PBMCs were isolated from peripheral blood using a standard Ficoll-Paque protocol. TriZol was used to extract RNA from bulk PBMCs, from CD4 and CD8 fractions, and from dextramer-positive and dextramer-negative fractions. In regard to this clonotype: It lacks a known antigen. Base-call qualities are not available, and no considerably larger clone is one nucleotide away.

TCR cDNA was synthesized by 5'RACE template switching, which introduced a universal primer site and unique molecular identifiers. Priming of cDNA synthesis was performed from both the TCR alpha and TCR beta constant segments. Two PCR steps were used to amplify libraries, with sample barcodes and sequencing adapters being added in the second step. Sequencing of libraries was performed on Illumina HiSeq 2500 (2x100 bp) or NovaSeq (2x150 bp). Per the authors' processing: Reads were demultiplexed and collapsed into UMI consensus sequences with MIGEC, and V(D)J alignment was performed with MiXCR. Using edgeR on replicate PBMC samples, clonotypes were called vaccine-responding if FDR was below 0.01 and the log2 fold change was above 5 up to day 15. Each bulk clonotype received a CD4 or CD8 identity based on whether the sequenced CD4 or CD8 repertoire contained that clonotype at higher abundance. TCRdb cleaned the public reads at Q25 with fastp, built clones with MiXCR and kept in-frame beta chains. CDR3 protein sequences are deduplicated, and each keeps its most common genes and DNA. None of the V and J calls come from the authors' own analysis; TCRdb made them. The sample table contains 620,000 or so distinct CDR3 sequences; only one count was recorded for roughly 17% of them. Around a sixth of the sample is in the top ten clones.

The chain is assembled from TRBV10-2 and TRBJ2-3; the D segment could be TRBD2, given 5 matching bases. The sequences come from PBMCs, collected 5 days after the first yellow fever vaccination. The clonotype comes from a man aged 18 to 29 who received the YFV17D yellow fever vaccine. The DNA sequence is as follows: TGCGCCAGTTCACTTACTAGGATGGATACGCAGTATTTT. Its translation is CASSLTRMDTQYF.